The 15 T cell receptor beta chains below come from one sample, sequenced in a study of identical twins. TCRdb fed the 5' RACE reads into MiXCR, producing one record per CDR3 protein. The table has under 900,000 distinct CDR3 sequences, 9% to 15% seen once. This same sample was also part of a study on yellow fever vaccine responses in identical twins.

The sample consisted of PBMCs. Every receptor here comes from a woman younger than 30 in good health.

This clonotype was observed a few times. The chain uses TRBV2 and TRBJ2-1; no clear D. Trimming stripped 5 bases from V and 4 bases from J, with 18 bases between. Germline-derived CDR1 and CDR2 are SNHLY and FYNNEI. The CDR3 loop spans 16 amino acids. The CDR3 DNA reads TGTGCCAGCAGTAAAACACCGATGTGGGTATACAATGAGCAGTTCTTC. As protein: CASSKTPMWVYNEQFF.

This clonotype was observed a few times. The chain recombines TRBV5-1 with TRBJ2-7; D might be TRBD1 (5 bases). Trimming took 0 bases from V and 5 from J, leaving 12 bases between them. The CDR3 totals 14 residues. Germline CDR1 SGHRS, CDR2 YFSETQ. In nucleotides, the CDR3 is TGCGCCAGCAGCTTGGAAGGGGCGTCCCACGAGCAGTACTTC. Its translation: CASSLEGASHEQYF.

This clonotype was detected many times. The chain has TRBV24-1 and TRBJ2-2, with a weak D call TRBD2 (6 bases). The CDR3 spans 17 residues. The germline V and J ends were trimmed by 1 base and 5 bases, with 16 bases remaining between them. The germline V gene encodes CDR1 KGHDR and CDR2 SFDVKD. CDR3: CATSDLQSSGGTGELFF. Written as DNA, the CDR3 is TGTGCCACCAGTGATTTACAATCTTCCGGGGGAACCGGGGAGCTGTTTTTT.

This clonotype was seen a handful of times. The genes are TRBV20-1 and TRBJ2-2; 9 bases align to TRBD1. The germline V gene has CDR1 DFQATT and CDR2 SNEGSKA (reference sequence). The V and J ends lost 1 base and 4 bases, in that order; junction bases with no gene match: 10. CDR3 length: 17 residues. The CDR3 DNA reads TGCAGTGCTAGAGCCTACCGGGACAGGGAATTCACCGGGGAGCTGTTTTTT. Its translation is CSARAYRDREFTGELFF.

The CDR3 reads CASSDPPGLAGTDTQYF. The CDR3 DNA sequence: TGTGCCAGCAGCGACCCGCCGGGACTAGCGGGGACAGATACGCAGTATTTT. The chain is built from TRBV7-9 and TRBJ2-3, with 13 bases lining up with TRBD2. Per the germline V gene, CDR1 is SEHNR and CDR2 is FQNEAQ (reference sequence). Trimming took 5 bases from V and 3 from J; bases not matched to a gene: 8. The CDR3 runs to 17 residues.

This clonotype was counted ten times or more. The chain links TRBV5-5 to TRBJ2-5; TRBD2 agrees at 9 bases. V shed 4 bases, J shed 2 bases, and the junction held 6 bases outside the gene matches. This CDR3 has 15 amino acids. From germline, CDR1 is SGHKS and CDR2 YYEKEE (reference sequence). CDR3 DNA: TGTGCCAGCAGCCCCTCTAGCGGGGTTCAAGAGACCCAGTACTTC. Amino acid sequence: CASSPSSGVQETQYF.

This clonotype was counted at least ten times. The rearrangement links TRBV7-2 to TRBJ2-7; TRBD2 might be the D (5 bases). V lost 7 bases and J 4 bases, leaving 17 bases between the germline ends. There are 14 residues in the CDR3. CDR1 and CDR2 (germline): SGHTA, FQGNSA. CDR3 loop: CASNRERGWYEQYF. The CDR3 DNA reads TGTGCCAGCAACCGAGAACGGGGTTGGTACGAGCAGTACTTC.

At least ten counts were recorded for this clonotype. The chain uses TRBV9 and TRBJ2-3; the D is unclear. V was pared by 0 bases and J by 2 bases, with 7 bases between. The length of the CDR3 is 14 residues. The germline CDR1 and CDR2 sequences are SGDLS and YYNGEE. CDR3 residues: CASSVDGSTDTQYF. The CDR3 DNA reads as TGTGCCAGCAGCGTAGATGGATCCACAGATACGCAGTATTTT.

This clonotype appeared a few times. The chain carries TRBV13 and TRBJ2-3, with D unresolved. V was shortened by 1 base and J by 1 base, with 9 bases between the two germline ends. Germline loops: CDR1 PRHDT, CDR2 FYEKMQ (reference sequence). The CDR3 is 15 amino acids. CDR3 loop: CASSLALPGTDTQYF. The CDR3 nucleotides are TGTGCCAGCAGCTTAGCTTTACCCGGCACAGATACGCAGTATTTT.

V gene TRBV15 combines with J gene TRBJ1-4; no clear D. Trimming shortened V by 5 bases and J by 7 bases, and 8 bases separated the two germline ends. The V gene's germline CDR1 is LNHNV and CDR2 YYDKDF (reference sequence). The CDR3 is made up of 12 amino acids. The CDR3 sequence: CATSGPSEKLFF. CDR3 in DNA: TGTGCCACCAGCGGCCCCAGTGAAAAACTGTTTTTT. The variable domain in full, completed from reference TRBV15 and TRBJ1-4, reads DAMVIQNPRYQVTQFGKPVTLSCSQTLNHNVMYWYQQKSSQAPKLLFHYYDKDFNNEADTPDNFQSRRPNTSFCFLDIRSPGLGDTAMYLCATSGPSEKLFFGSGTQLSVL.

This clonotype was seen repeatedly, ten times or more. This rearrangement joins TRBV20-1 to TRBJ1-4; D is unresolved. Germline V lookup: CDR1 DFQATT, CDR2 SNEGSKA (reference sequence). This CDR3 contains 15 residues. V was trimmed by 3 bases and J by 3 bases, leaving 14 bases between them. As DNA, the CDR3 is TGCAGTGCTAGGGACCTCGGGTGGTCTAATGAAAAACTGTTTTTT. Protein sequence: CSARDLGWSNEKLFF.

This clonotype was seen at least ten times. This chain joins TRBV10-2 and TRBJ2-3; TRBD1 matches 7 bases. The CDR3 length is 15 residues. V shed 2 bases, J shed 0 bases, and the junction held 2 bases outside the gene matches. The V gene's germline CDR1 is WSHSY and CDR2 SAAADI. CDR3 sequence reads: CASSEEGASTDTQYF. Here the CDR3 DNA reads TGCGCCAGCAGTGAGGAGGGGGCTAGCACAGATACGCAGTATTTT.

This clonotype was detected a few times. This chain connects TRBV20-1 to TRBJ1-1; 7 bases agree with TRBD1. Looked up from germline, CDR1 is DFQATT and CDR2 is SNEGSKA (reference sequence). The CDR3 sequence is 13 residues long. The CDR3 is CSAPTGRRTEAFF. CDR3 bases: TGCAGCGCGCCGACAGGGAGGAGGACTGAAGCTTTCTTT.

The sample holds a few counts of this clonotype. The chain has TRBV7-8 and TRBJ2-4, with 7 bases that match TRBD1. CDR1 SGHVS and CDR2 FQNEAQ come from the germline V gene. CDR3 length equals 18 residues. V shed 4 bases and J 0 bases; nucleotides not matched to a gene: 12. The CDR3 region has the DNA TGTGCCAGCAGCTCCATCTCCGGGACAGACATAGCCAAAAACATTCAGTACTTC. It yields the protein CASSSISGTDIAKNIQYF.

This clonotype appeared a few times. The rearrangement uses TRBV15 and TRBJ2-1; the D gene is possibly TRBD2 (5 bases). This CDR3 is 15 amino acids long. Germline V CDR1 and CDR2: LNHNV, YYDKDF (reference sequence). V gave up 1 base and J gave up 1 base, with 8 bases separating them. The CDR3 region is CATSRGRGSYNEQFF. The CDR3 DNA is TGTGCCACCAGCAGAGGTCGGGGATCCTACAATGAGCAGTTCTTC. Based on the CDR3 plus reference TRBV15 and TRBJ2-1, the full variable domain is DAMVIQNPRYQVTQFGKPVTLSCSQTLNHNVMYWYQQKSSQAPKLLFHYYDKDFNNEADTPDNFQSRRPNTSFCFLDIRSPGLGDTAMYLCATSRGRGSYNEQFFGPGTRLTVL.